This is a list of T cell receptor beta chains from one sample in a study of blood T cell repertoires in COVID-19. Repertoires were generated with immunoSEQ multiplex PCR, while TCRdb's copy carries only in-frame clones and drops some. The profile shows roughly 160,000 clones, 60% to 85% of them singletons. Sequencing input: peripheral blood. The receptors derive from a woman aged 55-70 years with COVID-19, enrolled during active disease. CDR3s leave out the opening cysteine and the closing phenylalanine or tryptophan. Each record gives: CDR3 protein, D gene, CDR3 length, J gene, V gene. D genes are given only for firm matches.

ASSLFSNTGELF NA 12 TRBJ2-2 TRBV28
AGRAAGVTNEQF TRBD2 12 TRBJ2-1 TRBV6-1
ASSSITSGRAYEQY TRBD2 14 TRBJ2-7 TRBV6-2/TRBV6-3
ASSYNSYGYT NA 10 TRBJ1-2 TRBV6-5
SVEGWGREF TRBD2 9 TRBJ2-1 TRBV29-1
ASSSAGVVDTQY TRBD2 12 TRBJ2-3 TRBV5-4
ASSTTTGADGYT TRBD1 12 TRBJ1-2 TRBV19
ASSLTTSGTDTQY TRBD2 13 TRBJ2-3 TRBV7-3
ASRRDREGTQY TRBD1 11 TRBJ2-3 TRBV6-5
ACPPLDRVYGYT TRBD1 12 TRBJ1-2 TRBV30
ASSLYGQANEKLF NA 13 TRBJ1-4 TRBV7-6
AIRKDSRGTDTQY NA 13 TRBJ2-3 TRBV10-3
ASSPHNPTGGAYNEQF TRBD1 16 TRBJ2-1 TRBV7-3
ASSGGTSGRGEQF TRBD2 13 TRBJ2-1 TRBV27
SVSTTGPNSPLH NA 12 TRBJ1-6 TRBV29-1
ASHFQHTDNEQF NA 12 TRBJ2-1 TRBV2
ASSLQGQVGADTQY TRBD1 14 TRBJ2-3 TRBV27
ASSYSSAGGTDTQY TRBD2 14 TRBJ2-3 TRBV6-5
ASSLEQGGTDTQY NA 13 TRBJ2-3 TRBV5-1
ASSFPNHGGVSAPGYT NA 16 TRBJ1-2 TRBV5-1
ASSVRGLEKLF NA 11 TRBJ1-4 TRBV2
ASTRDRGPGGYT TRBD1 12 TRBJ1-2 TRBV6-5
ASSIGQSNYGYT NA 12 TRBJ1-2 TRBV19
ASSQYQGPSYEQY NA 13 TRBJ2-7 TRBV4-1
ASSLDLRGQPQH NA 12 TRBJ1-5 TRBV5-5
ASSPGTSGAYNEQF TRBD2 14 TRBJ2-1 TRBV18
ASSPTGLLNYGYT NA 13 TRBJ1-2 TRBV11-2
ASSARGATNEKLF NA 13 TRBJ1-4 TRBV11-2
AISEGSDPRGETQY NA 14 TRBJ2-5 TRBV10-3
ASSISTGPPSGANVLT TRBD1 16 TRBJ2-6 TRBV19
ASRPQGSGNTIY NA 12 TRBJ1-3 TRBV5-1
ASSKTRLAGAAGELF TRBD2 15 TRBJ2-2 TRBV11-2
ASSEGQGISYNEQF NA 14 TRBJ2-1 TRBV2
ASRQGLAYEQY TRBD1 11 TRBJ2-7 TRBV28
ASSLGGSPLNEQF TRBD2 13 TRBJ2-1 TRBV28
ASSLRTGPRMTQY TRBD1 13 TRBJ2-5 TRBV7-8
ASSLGLATTDTQY NA 13 TRBJ2-3 TRBV7-2
ASSQEPGVNEQY NA 12 TRBJ2-7 TRBV4-2
ASTSPGQGFGGYT TRBD1 13 TRBJ1-2 TRBV19
ASSVERGEQF TRBD2 10 TRBJ2-1 TRBV9
ASSIDRTRGEQF TRBD2 12 TRBJ2-1 TRBV19
ASSPATGTGGDIQY TRBD1 14 TRBJ2-4 TRBV5-1
ASSLGAGTTDTQY NA 13 TRBJ2-3 TRBV5-6
SASQGSPETQY NA 11 TRBJ2-5 TRBV20-1
ASSEYDGRASGREQF TRBD2 15 TRBJ2-1 TRBV6-1
ASGLRTEHNEQF NA 12 TRBJ2-1 TRBV12-5
SASSSGRGVQY TRBD2 11 TRBJ2-7 TRBV20-1
ATMTSGRGGEQF TRBD2 12 TRBJ2-1 TRBV25-1
ASSDGGYSNQPQH NA 13 TRBJ1-5 TRBV25-1
ASSLRTARPGNTIY NA 14 TRBJ1-3 TRBV19
ASSLIQTSGDGMGTDTQY TRBD2 18 TRBJ2-3 TRBV7-3